Listed here are 27 T cell receptor beta chains from one sample, sequenced in a study of blood T cell repertoires in COVID-19. Assay used: immunoSEQ multiplex PCR; TCRdb lists only in-frame clones, some missing. The sample carries 290,000 or so clones, 75% to 90% recorded once. Sequenced: peripheral blood. These receptors were obtained from a man in his late teens or twenties with active or convalescent COVID-19.

The chain has TRBV12-3 or TRBV12-4 and TRBJ1-3; no reliable D call. Deletions cut 9 bases from V and 7 bases from J, with 13 bases between. The CDR3 consists of 12 residues. The CDR3 here is CARGSGGNTIYF. The CDR3 region has the DNA TGTGCCAGAGGTTCCGGCGGGAACACCATATATTTT.

V gene TRBV3-1 (or the pseudogene TRBV3-2) combines with J gene TRBJ1-5, with D uncertain. This CDR3 region has 14 residues. V lost 3 bases and J 9 bases, leaving 15 bases between the germline ends. CDR1 is LGHDT and CDR2 is YNNKEL in the germline V gene (reference sequence). The CDR3 DNA sequence: TGTGCCAGCAGCCAGAGCGGAGGTAATAGGCCCCAGCATTTT. Protein sequence: CASSQSGGNRPQHF.

The chain uses TRBV6-4 and TRBJ2-2; D may be TRBD2 (6 bases). The CDR3 is 14 residues long. Trimming pared 4 bases from V and 6 bases from J, leaving 12 bases between. Germline V lookup: CDR1 MRHNA, CDR2 SNTAGT. CDR3 residues: CASSAGEAPGELFF. DNA for the CDR3: TGTGCCAGCAGTGCGGGGGAGGCCCCCGGGGAGCTGTTTTTT.

The rearrangement links TRBV3-1 (or the pseudogene TRBV3-2) to TRBJ2-4, with 11 bases that match TRBD2. The germline V gene has CDR1 LGHDT and CDR2 YNNKEL (reference sequence). V was clipped by 2 bases and J by 3 bases; unmatched bases: 12. The CDR3 covers 19 residues. The CDR3 loop is CASSQHLAGGPWNKNIQYF. CDR3 sequence (DNA): TGTGCCAGCAGCCAACACTTAGCGGGGGGGCCTTGGAACAAAAACATTCAGTACTTC.

This sequence joins TRBV7-9 and TRBJ2-7; TRBD2 matches at 7 bases. The CDR3 loop spans 12 amino acids. Germline CDR1 SEHNR, CDR2 FQNEAQ (reference sequence). With 2 bases clipped from V and 6 bases from J, the junction kept 1 base outside the gene matches. Here the CDR3 DNA reads TGTGCCAGCAGCTTAACGGGGGGCGAGCAGTACTTC. Amino acid sequence: CASSLTGGEQYF.

The chain combines TRBV11-1 with TRBJ1-6; D unclear. In germline, CDR1 is SGHAT, CDR2 FQDESV (reference sequence). The CDR3 length is 15 residues. The V gene lost 8 bases and the J gene lost 4 bases, with 15 bases spanning the gap. The CDR3 loop reads CASSSRMGYNSPLHF. Written as DNA, the CDR3 is TGTGCCAGCTCTAGCCGTATGGGATATAATTCACCCCTCCACTTT.

V gene TRBV7-9 combines with J gene TRBJ1-6, with 9 bases aligning to TRBD1. Germline assignment: CDR1 SEHNR and CDR2 FQNEAQ (reference sequence). Trimming took 3 bases from V and 9 from J; bases not matched to a gene: 9. The CDR3 sequence is 16 residues long. CDR3 sequence reads: CASSFRLTGGGSPLHF. The CDR3 DNA is TGTGCCAGCAGCTTCCGTTTGACAGGGGGGGGTTCACCCCTCCACTTT.

This chain uses TRBV18 with TRBJ2-1; D ambiguous. This CDR3 contains 15 residues. Germline V gene data show CDR1 as KGHSH and CDR2 as LQKENI. Trimming removed 2 bases at V and 0 bases at J, with 8 bases between. The CDR3 sequence: CASSPISNSYNEQFF. The CDR3 DNA sequence: TGTGCCAGCTCACCAATAAGCAACTCCTACAATGAGCAGTTCTTC.

The chain carries TRBV7-8 and TRBJ2-1; TRBD2 matches at 14 bases. CDR1 and CDR2 (germline): SGHVS, FQNEAQ. V lost 5 bases and J lost 2; bases outside the gene matches: 11. This CDR3 has 19 residues. CDR3 bases: TGTGCCAGCAGCATACCAGGACTAGCGGGAGGAGGGGCCTACAATGAGCAGTTCTTC. It encodes CASSIPGLAGGGAYNEQFF.

The chain has TRBV9 and TRBJ2-5; 9 bases are a match to TRBD2. The CDR3 spans 13 residues. Germline V gene sequence: CDR1 SGDLS, CDR2 YYNGEE. V lost 4 bases and J lost 9; bases outside the gene matches: 7. The CDR3 DNA sequence: TGTGCCAGCAGCTCTAGCGGGGCCACGGCCCAGTACTTC. It is translated as CASSSSGATAQYF. Together with reference TRBV9 and TRBJ2-5, the CDR3 gives the full variable domain: DSGVTQTPKHLITATGQRVTLRCSPRSGDLSVYWYQQSLDQGLQFLIQYYNGEERAKGNILERFSAQQFPDLHSELNLSSLELGDSALYFCASSSSGATAQYFGPGTRLLVL.

This clone was observed a handful of times. This sequence joins TRBV5-5 and TRBJ2-7, with TRBD1 matching over 8 bases. V lost 3 bases, J lost 5 bases, and 10 bases stayed unmatched. CDR1 is SGHKS and CDR2 is YYEKEE in the germline V gene (reference sequence). The CDR3 runs to 15 residues. The CDR3 bases are TGTGCCAGCAGCTGGAACAGGGGGATATCGAACGAGCAGTACTTC. This codes for CASSWNRGISNEQYF.

The chain employs TRBV27 and TRBJ1-1, with 7 bases matching TRBD1. The CDR3 has 17 residues. Germline V lookup: CDR1 MNHEY, CDR2 SMNVEV (reference sequence). Germline trimming cut 2 bases from V and 1 base from J; bases unmatched to any gene: 10. The CDR3 region has the DNA TGTGCCAGCAGTTTAAGAGGATGGGGGACAGCGAACACTGAAGCTTTCTTT. As protein: CASSLRGWGTANTEAFF.

V and J are TRBV15 and TRBJ2-2; 7 nucleotides agree with TRBD2. The CDR3 sequence is 13 residues long. The V and J ends lost 5 bases and 7 bases, in that order; junction bases with no gene match: 4. Germline V gene lookup returns CDR1 LNHNV and CDR2 YYDKDF (reference sequence). CDR3 protein: CATSRGEVGELFF. CDR3 in DNA: TGTGCCACCAGCCGGGGGGAAGTCGGGGAGCTGTTTTTT.

About this clone itself: Other nucleotide sequences in the sample specify the same CDR3. This chain uses TRBV15 with TRBJ2-7; D gene uncertain. This CDR3 spans 13 amino acids. CDR1 LNHNV and CDR2 YYDKDF come from the germline V gene (reference sequence). The V gene lost 0 bases and the J gene lost 4 bases, with 7 bases spanning the gap. The CDR3 loop reads CATSRDLRYEQYF. The DNA for the CDR3 is TGTGCCACCAGCAGAGATCTGAGGTACGAGCAGTACTTC.

The rearrangement links TRBV4-1 to TRBJ1-6, with D perhaps TRBD1 (6 bases). The germline V and J ends were trimmed by 5 bases and 7 bases, with 15 bases remaining between them. Germline V CDR1 and CDR2: MGHRA, YSYEKL. The CDR3 runs 15 residues. DNA for the CDR3: TGCGCCAGCAGCGCCTGGGAGGGGGAGAATTCACCCCTCCACTTT. Translated, it gives CASSAWEGENSPLHF.

This clone has just a few counts. The genes are TRBV25-1 and TRBJ2-2; D may be TRBD2 (5 bases). The CDR3 is 15 residues long. V was pared by 1 base and J by 7 bases, with 13 bases between. Per the germline V gene, CDR1 is MGHDK and CDR2 is SYGVNS. The CDR3 sequence: CASSESRSRDGELFF. In DNA, the CDR3 is TGTGCCAGCAGTGAATCGAGGTCCCGGGACGGGGAGCTGTTTTTT.

The V call is TRBV10-1, the J call TRBJ2-2; D might be TRBD2 (5 bases). Germline CDR1 is WNHNN and CDR2 is SYGVQD (reference sequence). Trimming took off 5 bases at V and 0 bases at J, with 16 bases between the two ends. This CDR3 has 17 residues. The CDR3 loop reads CASSSGRRPANTGELFF. The CDR3 nucleotides are TGCGCCAGCAGTTCTGGCAGGAGGCCCGCGAACACCGGGGAGCTGTTTTTT.

This clone occurred once. The genes are TRBV9 and TRBJ1-6; a possible D gene is TRBD1 (6 bases). The germline V and J ends were trimmed by 2 bases and 9 bases, with 15 bases remaining between them. Per germline, CDR1 SGDLS and CDR2 YYNGEE. This CDR3 region has 15 residues. This chain's CDR3 is CASSVGPGVGSPLHF. Here the CDR3 DNA reads TGTGCCAGCAGCGTGGGTCCAGGGGTCGGTTCACCCCTCCACTTT. Full variable domain (remainder filled in from reference TRBV9 and TRBJ1-6): DSGVTQTPKHLITATGQRVTLRCSPRSGDLSVYWYQQSLDQGLQFLIQYYNGEERAKGNILERFSAQQFPDLHSELNLSSLELGDSALYFCASSVGPGVGSPLHFGNGTRLTVT.

The rearrangement joins TRBV6-5 to TRBJ1-1; no definite D call. The V gene lost 7 bases and the J gene lost 4 bases, with 13 bases spanning the gap. Germline-derived CDR1 and CDR2 are MNHEY and SVGAGI. The CDR3 loop spans 13 amino acids. This CDR3 reads CASKVGESTEAFF. The CDR3 DNA reads TGTGCCAGCAAGGTCGGGGAGAGCACTGAAGCTTTCTTT.

The chain couples TRBV11-2 to TRBJ1-2; D ambiguous. The V end lost 0 bases, the J end lost 7 bases, and 12 bases lay between the germline ends. This CDR3 region has 14 residues. Germline V gene sequence: CDR1 SGHAT, CDR2 FQNNGV. CDR3 sequence: CASSLELGAGGYTF. CDR3 in DNA: TGTGCCAGCAGCTTAGAGCTGGGCGCGGGTGGCTACACCTTC.

V gene TRBV6-6 combines with J gene TRBJ1-3; D not certain. Germline lookup yields CDR1 MNHNY and CDR2 SVGAGI (reference sequence). This CDR3 has 14 residues. Trimming pared 2 bases from V and 0 bases from J, leaving 5 bases between. CDR3 residues: CASSYADSGNTIYF. CDR3 coding DNA: TGTGCCAGCAGTTACGCAGACTCTGGAAACACCATATATTTT.

V gene TRBV9 combines with J gene TRBJ2-3; D is undetermined. The germline gives CDR1 SGDLS, CDR2 YYNGEE. This CDR3 spans 12 amino acids. Between the trimmed V and J ends, which lost 4 bases and 5 bases, there was a span of 8 bases. CDR3 residues: CASSSSGDTQYF. CDR3 DNA sequence: TGTGCCAGCAGCTCCAGTGGAGATACGCAGTATTTT.

V gene TRBV7-2 combines with J gene TRBJ2-7; the match to TRBD1 covers 8 bases. The germline V gene encodes CDR1 SGHTA and CDR2 FQGNSA. The CDR3 length is 15 residues. The J segment lost 4 bases and the V segment lost 5 bases, leaving 10 bases of the junction unmatched. Here the CDR3 reads CASSRRGTGVYEQYF. The CDR3 nucleotides are TGTGCCAGCAGCCGTAGGGGGACAGGAGTGTACGAGCAGTACTTC.

The chain recombines TRBV19 with TRBJ2-1, with D maybe TRBD2 (7 bases). The CDR3 is 16 amino acids. Trimming shortened V by 4 bases and J by 3 bases, and 16 bases separated the two germline ends. The germline CDR1 and CDR2 sequences are LNHDA and SQIVND (reference sequence). CDR3 DNA: TGTGCCAGTAGTAATTTCGTCGGGGGGCTCTACAATGAGCAGTTCTTC. Its translation: CASSNFVGGLYNEQFF.

The chain is built from TRBV9 and TRBJ1-2; 7 bases line up with TRBD1. Germline CDR1 reads SGDLS; CDR2 reads YYNGEE. The CDR3 spans 15 residues. V lost 2 bases, J lost 8 bases, and 12 bases stayed unmatched. The DNA for the CDR3 is TGTGCCAGCAGCGTCCTCGTGTCAGGGGGAATGGGCTACACCTTC. This codes for CASSVLVSGGMGYTF.

The DNA of the CDR3 is TGTGCCAGTAGCCTCCTTGGGACTTCATCTTTGGATGGCTACACCTTC. It encodes CASSLLGTSSLDGYTF. The chain uses TRBV19 and TRBJ1-2, with TRBD1 as a possible D gene (5 bases). The CDR3 length is 16 residues. Germline V gene data show CDR1 as LNHDA and CDR2 as SQIVND (reference sequence). Trimming shortened V by 6 bases and J by 6 bases, and 23 bases separated the two germline ends.

Here the CDR3 reads CASSLFRTANEQFF. The CDR3 DNA follows: TGTGCCAGCAGCTTATTCAGGACAGCCAATGAGCAGTTCTTC. The chain combines TRBV13 with TRBJ2-1, with D maybe TRBD1 (6 bases). Per germline, CDR1 PRHDT and CDR2 FYEKMQ (reference sequence). The V end lost 2 bases, the J end lost 6 bases, and 11 bases lay between the germline ends. The CDR3 is 14 residues long.